These T cell receptor beta chains were read from a single sample in a study of shared clonotypes between healthy human individuals. The method was immunoSEQ multiplex PCR; TCRdb's version includes in-frame clones alone and lacks a portion of them. The repertoire holds around 2.5 million clones, with approximately 93% as singletons. Sample: naive CD4+ T cells from PBMCs. These receptors came from a man aged 18-30 years in good health. Some clones in this sample may be carry-over from other donors' samples. Each CDR3 is given with its conserved first and last residue. A D gene is named only where the DNA matches it firmly. Clone size is stated in some rows and not others, as once, few, many or a class when expanded.

V	D	size	J	CDR3	DNA
TRBV28	-	few	TRBJ1-5	CASRVSNQPQHF	TGTGCCAGCAGGGTTAGCAATCAGCCCCAGCATTTT
TRBV19	TRBD2	-	TRBJ2-1	CASSGQLATLYNEQFF	TGTGCCAGTAGTGGTCAACTAGCGACCCTCTACAATGAGCAGTTCTTC
TRBV6-5	-	-	TRBJ1-2	CASSYSRGGSYGYTF	TGTGCCAGCAGTTACTCGAGAGGGGGGAGCTATGGCTACACCTTC
TRBV10-3	TRBD1	-	TRBJ2-5	CAISGSGQQETQYF	TGTGCCATCAGTGGGTCGGGACAGCAAGAGACCCAGTACTTC
TRBV19	-	-	TRBJ2-5	CASSTSGQGGSETQYF	TGTGCCAGTAGTACTAGTGGACAGGGAGGGTCCGAGACCCAGTACTTC
TRBV9	-	-	TRBJ1-1	CASSWGGANTEAFF	TGTGCCAGCAGCTGGGGGGGAGCGAACACTGAAGCTTTCTTT
TRBV19	TRBD2	-	TRBJ2-2	CASSPGGVPTGELFF	TGTGCCAGTAGTCCGGGGGGGGTACCCACCGGGGAGCTGTTTTTT
TRBV19	TRBD1	-	TRBJ2-1	CASRNRGPPFSYNEQFF	TGTGCCAGTAGGAACAGGGGGCCCCCTTTCTCCTACAATGAGCAGTTCTTC
TRBV4-3	-	-	TRBJ1-1	CASSQGDSGTEAFF	TGCGCCAGCAGCCAGGGCGACAGCGGCACTGAAGCTTTCTTT
TRBV2	TRBD1	-	TRBJ1-5	CASSRGLGQPQHF	TGTGCCAGCAGCAGGGGGCTGGGGCAGCCCCAGCATTTT
TRBV28	-	-	TRBJ1-6	CASSLRQINSPLHF	TGTGCCAGCAGTTTGAGACAGATTAATTCACCCCTCCACTTT
TRBV5-6	-	-	TRBJ2-1	CASRRMDREGDNEQFF	TGTGCCAGCAGGCGGATGGACAGGGAGGGAGACAATGAGCAGTTCTTC
TRBV2	-	-	TRBJ2-1	CASSEARQLEQFF	TGTGCCAGCAGTGAAGCGAGGCAATTGGAGCAGTTCTTC
TRBV9	TRBD2	-	TRBJ2-2	CASSVGIRTSRTGELFF	TGTGCCAGCAGCGTAGGTATTCGGACTAGTCGCACCGGGGAGCTGTTTTTT
TRBV5-1	-	-	TRBJ1-5	CASSLLGTHNQPQHF	TGCGCCAGCAGTCTCCTCGGGACTCACAATCAGCCCCAGCATTTT